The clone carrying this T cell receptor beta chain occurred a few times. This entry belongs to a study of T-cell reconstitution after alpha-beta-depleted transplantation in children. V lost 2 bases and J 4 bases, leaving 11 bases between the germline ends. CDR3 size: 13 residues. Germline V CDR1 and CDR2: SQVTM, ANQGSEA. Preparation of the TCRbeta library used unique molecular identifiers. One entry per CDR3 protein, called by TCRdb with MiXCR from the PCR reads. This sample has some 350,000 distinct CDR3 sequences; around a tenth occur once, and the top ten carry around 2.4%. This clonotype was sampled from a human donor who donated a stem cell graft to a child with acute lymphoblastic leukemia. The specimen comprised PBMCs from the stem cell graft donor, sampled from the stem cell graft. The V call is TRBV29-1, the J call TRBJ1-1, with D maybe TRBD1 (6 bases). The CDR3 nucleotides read TGCAGCGTTGAAAGGGGGGGGGGCACTGAAGCTTTCTTT. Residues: CSVERGGGTEAFF.